These 9 T cell receptor beta chains originate from one sample sequenced in a study of blood T cells in healthy people across ages. Next came a second PCR, run for about 7 to 11 cycles, which used a sample-barcoded 5' primer along with a J-beta primer mix. One entry per CDR3 protein, called by TCRdb with MiXCR from the 5' RACE reads. The sample lists about 930,000 distinct CDR3 sequences, about 28% seen once, with 10% in the top ten. This sample was shared with a second study, whose subject was T cells of mothers and their children.

The sequenced sample consisted of blood. These receptors originate from a woman aged 35 to 49 in good health.

This clonotype came up a few times. The chain recombines TRBV7-9 with TRBJ2-7; D may be TRBD2 (6 bases). Per germline, CDR1 SEHNR and CDR2 FQNEAQ (reference sequence). CDR3 length: 15 residues. V was cut by 1 base and J by 6 bases, with 16 bases left in between. The chain's CDR3 is CASSLVPGLGSEQYF. For the CDR3, the DNA is TGTGCCAGCAGCTTAGTCCCGGGACTTGGCTCCGAGCAGTACTTC.

The chain uses TRBV9 and TRBJ2-7, with a possible D match to TRBD2 (5 bases). Germline V gene data show CDR1 as SGDLS and CDR2 as YYNGEE. The CDR3 contains 15 residues. Trimming took off 4 bases at V and 6 bases at J, with 20 bases between the two ends. The CDR3 nucleotides are TGTGCCAGCAGCCCCTATCAAACCCCTCGGGGCGAGCAGTACTTC. Its protein is CASSPYQTPRGEQYF.

On this clonotype: This may be a read error, as it is one base from a much larger clone. The chain has TRBV14 and TRBJ2-5, with 12 nucleotides matching TRBD2. The germline V gene has CDR1 SGHDN and CDR2 FVKESK. The CDR3 has 14 residues. J was trimmed by 11 bases and V by 4 bases; bases with no gene match: 8. CDR3: CASSRTSGNYKQYF. The CDR3 bases are TGTGCCAGCAGCCGGACTAGCGGGAACTACAAGCAGTACTTC.

The chain employs TRBV12-3 or TRBV12-4 and TRBJ1-3; D ambiguous. The CDR3 totals 12 residues. Trimming took 5 bases from V and 5 from J, leaving 7 bases between them. DNA of the CDR3: TGTGCCAGCAGTCCCCATCGAAACACCATATATTTT. Translation gives CASSPHRNTIYF.

This chain links TRBV28 with TRBJ2-1; D might be TRBD1 (5 bases). The CDR3 contains 13 residues. Germline CDR1 is MDHEN and CDR2 is SYDVKM. Trimming took off 7 bases at V and 7 bases at J, with 14 bases between the two ends. DNA for the CDR3: TGTGCCAGCAATCTCTGGCAGGGAAATGAGCAGTTCTTC. Encoded protein: CASNLWQGNEQFF.

This clonotype was picked up many times. The genes are TRBV2 and TRBJ1-5; D remains ambiguous. CDR1 and CDR2 from the germline V gene are SNHLY and FYNNEI. The CDR3 has 14 amino acids. Trimming shortened V by 6 bases and J by 0 bases, and 9 bases separated the two germline ends. The CDR3 region is CASRRSNSNQPQHF. The CDR3 coding sequence is TGTGCCAGCAGGCGTTCAAATAGCAATCAGCCCCAGCATTTT.

This chain links TRBV30 with TRBJ1-2; D unclear. CDR1 and CDR2 from the germline V gene are GTSNPN and SVGIG (reference sequence). V was pared by 2 bases and J by 1 base, with 8 bases between. The CDR3 is made up of 13 amino acids. CDR3 sequence: CAWSLGNNYGYTF. The DNA for the CDR3 is TGTGCCTGGAGTTTAGGGAATAACTATGGCTACACCTTC.

The sample holds a few counts of this clonotype. This chain connects TRBV19 to TRBJ1-1, with D possibly being TRBD1 (5 bases). Germline assignment: CDR1 LNHDA and CDR2 SQIVND (reference sequence). V was cut by 8 bases and J by 5 bases, with 15 bases left in between. The CDR3 is made up of 13 amino acids. CDR3 protein: CASSRGMSTEAFF. CDR3 coding DNA: TGTGCCAGTTCTCGGGGGATGTCGACTGAAGCTTTCTTT.

Note on this clonotype: The conserved closing phenylalanine or tryptophan is absent in this CDR3, likely reflecting a read error. The chain recombines TRBV6-6 with TRBJ1-1, with D hard to call. Trimming removed 7 bases from V and 1 base from J, with 13 bases in between. Per the germline V gene, CDR1 is MNHNY and CDR2 is SVGAGI (reference sequence). The CDR3 sequence is 14 residues long. The CDR3 region is CASIKGEQNTEAFL. CDR3 in DNA: TGTGCCAGCATCAAAGGAGAGCAGAACACTGAAGCTTTCTTG.